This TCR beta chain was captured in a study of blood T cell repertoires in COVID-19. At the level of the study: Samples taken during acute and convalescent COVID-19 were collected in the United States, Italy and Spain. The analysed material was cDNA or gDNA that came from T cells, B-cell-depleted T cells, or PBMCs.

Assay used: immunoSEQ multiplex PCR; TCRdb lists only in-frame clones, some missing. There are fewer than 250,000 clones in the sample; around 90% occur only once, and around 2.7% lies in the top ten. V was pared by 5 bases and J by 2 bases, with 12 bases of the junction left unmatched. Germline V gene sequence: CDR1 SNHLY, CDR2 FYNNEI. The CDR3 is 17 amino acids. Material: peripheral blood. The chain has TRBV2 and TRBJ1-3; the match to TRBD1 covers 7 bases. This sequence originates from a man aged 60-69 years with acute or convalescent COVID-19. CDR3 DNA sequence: TGTGCCAGCAGTAGGGACAGCCCAACGCGTCCTGGAAACACCATATATTTT. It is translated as CASSRDSPTRPGNTIYF.